A single sample gave rise to the 8 T cell receptor beta chains below, sequenced in a study of T cells in Graves' hyperthyroidism and ophthalmopathy. TCR beta CDR3 sequences were amplified from RNA transcripts. TCR CDR3 underwent first-round RT-PCR with the HTBI primer set. TCRdb reprocessed the multiplex PCR reads with MiXCR, giving one entry per CDR3 protein. The sample shows approximately 590,000 distinct CDR3 sequences, 15% to 18% of them seen only once. Sequenced: blood. All receptors derive from a woman aged 25 to 39 with Graves' hyperthyroidism.

The chain employs TRBV5-6 and TRBJ2-1; the match to TRBD2 covers 9 bases. Germline V lookup: CDR1 SGHDT, CDR2 YYEEEE. This CDR3 spans 17 amino acids. V dropped 0 bases and J dropped 4; count of bases not matched to a gene: 8. Here the CDR3 reads CASSLEASGAPYNEQFF. For the CDR3, the DNA is TGTGCCAGCAGCTTGGAGGCTAGCGGGGCCCCTTACAATGAGCAGTTCTTC. The full variable domain, with the rest looked up from reference TRBV5-6 and TRBJ2-1, is DAGVTQSPTHLIKTRGQQVTLRCSPKSGHDTVSWYQQALGQGPQFIFQYYEEEERQRGNFPDRFSGHQFPNYSSELNVNALLLGDSALYLCASSLEASGAPYNEQFFGPGTRLTVL.

In its sample, this clonotype was seen many times. J is TRBJ2-1 and V is TRBV12-3 or TRBV12-4, with TRBD2 matching over 8 bases. CDR3 length: 16 amino acids. The trim removed 7 bases at V and 4 bases at J, leaving 12 bases unmatched. CDR3: CASTRPRGGDYNEQFF. The DNA of the CDR3 is TGTGCCAGCACCCGGCCCCGGGGGGGGGATTACAATGAGCAGTTCTTC.

Many counts were recorded for this clonotype. V is TRBV30 and J is TRBJ2-7; D unclear. The CDR3 has 11 residues. The V end was cut by 1 base, the J end by 5 bases, with 6 bases between. The V gene's germline CDR1 is GTSNPN and CDR2 SVGIG (reference sequence). CDR3 nucleotide sequence: TGTGCCTGGAGTGATAACCACGAGCAGTACTTC. This codes for CAWSDNHEQYF.

Only one count was recorded for this clonotype. This sequence joins TRBV5-4 and TRBJ1-1; 10 bases line up with TRBD1. Trimming removed 4 bases from V and 4 bases from J; junction bases left unmatched: 7. The CDR3 contains 15 residues. The V gene's germline CDR1 is SGHNT and CDR2 YYREEE (reference sequence). This CDR3 is CASSRSGTGATEAFF. The DNA for the CDR3 is TGTGCCAGCAGCAGATCCGGGACAGGGGCCACTGAAGCTTTCTTT.

This chain connects TRBV6-2 or TRBV6-3 to TRBJ2-1, with TRBD2 matching 8 bases. This CDR3 comprises 11 residues. Unmatched junction bases numbered 7, after V lost 5 bases and J lost 16 bases. In germline, CDR1 is MNHEY, CDR2 SVGEGT. CDR3 bases: TGTGCCAGCAGTCCCGGGACTAGTGATTTCTTC. Its protein is CASSPGTSDFF.

For this clonotype: This may be a read error: a much more frequent sequence differs by one nucleotide. The rearrangement uses TRBV18 and TRBJ2-3; 8 bases line up with TRBD2. V trimming: 2 bases; J trimming: 0 bases; junction bases outside the gene matches: 7. Germline CDR1 is KGHSH and CDR2 is LQKENI. The CDR3 spans 17 residues. CDR3 nucleotides: TGTGCCAGCTCACCAGGGATTAGCGGGATTAGCACAGATACGCAGTATTTT. It yields the protein CASSPGISGISTDTQYF. Full variable domain (rest looked up from reference TRBV18 and TRBJ2-3): NAGVMQNPRHLVRRRGQEARLRCSPMKGHSHVYWYRQLPEEGLKFMVYLQKENIIDESGMPKERFSAEFPKEGPSILRIQQVVRGDSAAYFCASSPGISGISTDTQYFGPGTRLTVL.

The V call is TRBV10-3, the J call TRBJ2-2; tentative D call: TRBD1 (5 bases). The CDR3 covers 16 residues. Germline assignment: CDR1 ENHRY and CDR2 SYGVKD. Trimming removed 0 bases from V and 4 bases from J, with 12 bases in between. The CDR3 reads CAISESLQGPTGELFF. Written as DNA, the CDR3 is TGTGCCATCAGTGAGTCGCTCCAGGGCCCCACCGGGGAGCTGTTTTTT.

This clonotype was seen at least ten times. The chain carries TRBV11-2 and TRBJ2-7; no clear D gene. Germline V lookup: CDR1 SGHAT, CDR2 FQNNGV. V gave up 2 bases and J gave up 4 bases, with 9 bases separating them. This CDR3 region has 13 residues. CDR3 sequence: CASSLPYSYEQYF. The CDR3 nucleotides are TGTGCCAGCAGCTTACCCTACAGTTACGAGCAGTACTTC. The full variable domain, with the rest looked up from reference TRBV11-2 and TRBJ2-7, is EAGVAQSPRYKIIEKRQSVAFWCNPISGHATLYWYQQILGQGPKLLIQFQNNGVVDDSQLPKDRFSAERLKGVDSTLKIQPAKLEDSAVYLCASSLPYSYEQYFGPGTRLTVT.